This T cell receptor beta chain appears in the sequencing data of a study of graft-versus-host responses after intestinal transplantation. Study-wide background: All recipients were given anti-thymocyte globulin induction, and tacrolimus and steroids were then administered for three to four years.

In its sample, this clone was seen a few times. Its specificity is unknown. Generated by immunoSEQ multiplex PCR, the TCRdb table keeps only in-frame clones and is missing some. The sample includes roughly 92,000 clones, about nine tenths of them seen just once. From germline, CDR1 is SGHRS and CDR2 YFSETQ. This CDR3 is built from 16 residues. The J segment lost 2 bases and the V segment lost 0 bases, leaving 1 base of the junction unmatched. Points from the study as a whole: Peak GvH clone levels in circulation were associated with early post-transplant HvG declines. The marrow of recipients harbored GvH clones, and ileum or blood showed some of them first.

The receptor was isolated from a human donor who was the organ donor for an intestinal transplant. The V and J genes are TRBV5-1 and TRBJ2-3, with 12 bases identical to TRBD2. The sequencing used unstimulated CD4+ T cells sorted from spleen or lymph node cells, collected before transplant. CDR3: CASSLGLAGATDTQYF. In DNA, the CDR3 is TGCGCCAGCAGCTTGGGACTAGCGGGGGCCACAGATACGCAGTATTTT.